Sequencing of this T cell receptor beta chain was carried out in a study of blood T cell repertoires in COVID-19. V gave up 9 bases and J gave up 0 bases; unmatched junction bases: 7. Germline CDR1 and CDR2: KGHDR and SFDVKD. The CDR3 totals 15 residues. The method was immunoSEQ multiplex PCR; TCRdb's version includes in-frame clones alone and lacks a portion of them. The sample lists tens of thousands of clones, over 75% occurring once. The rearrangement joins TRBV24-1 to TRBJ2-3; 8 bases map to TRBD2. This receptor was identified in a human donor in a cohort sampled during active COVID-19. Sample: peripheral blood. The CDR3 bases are TGTGCCACCCTTTGGGCGGGAGGTAGCACAGATACGCAGTATTTT. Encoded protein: CATLWAGGSTDTQYF.